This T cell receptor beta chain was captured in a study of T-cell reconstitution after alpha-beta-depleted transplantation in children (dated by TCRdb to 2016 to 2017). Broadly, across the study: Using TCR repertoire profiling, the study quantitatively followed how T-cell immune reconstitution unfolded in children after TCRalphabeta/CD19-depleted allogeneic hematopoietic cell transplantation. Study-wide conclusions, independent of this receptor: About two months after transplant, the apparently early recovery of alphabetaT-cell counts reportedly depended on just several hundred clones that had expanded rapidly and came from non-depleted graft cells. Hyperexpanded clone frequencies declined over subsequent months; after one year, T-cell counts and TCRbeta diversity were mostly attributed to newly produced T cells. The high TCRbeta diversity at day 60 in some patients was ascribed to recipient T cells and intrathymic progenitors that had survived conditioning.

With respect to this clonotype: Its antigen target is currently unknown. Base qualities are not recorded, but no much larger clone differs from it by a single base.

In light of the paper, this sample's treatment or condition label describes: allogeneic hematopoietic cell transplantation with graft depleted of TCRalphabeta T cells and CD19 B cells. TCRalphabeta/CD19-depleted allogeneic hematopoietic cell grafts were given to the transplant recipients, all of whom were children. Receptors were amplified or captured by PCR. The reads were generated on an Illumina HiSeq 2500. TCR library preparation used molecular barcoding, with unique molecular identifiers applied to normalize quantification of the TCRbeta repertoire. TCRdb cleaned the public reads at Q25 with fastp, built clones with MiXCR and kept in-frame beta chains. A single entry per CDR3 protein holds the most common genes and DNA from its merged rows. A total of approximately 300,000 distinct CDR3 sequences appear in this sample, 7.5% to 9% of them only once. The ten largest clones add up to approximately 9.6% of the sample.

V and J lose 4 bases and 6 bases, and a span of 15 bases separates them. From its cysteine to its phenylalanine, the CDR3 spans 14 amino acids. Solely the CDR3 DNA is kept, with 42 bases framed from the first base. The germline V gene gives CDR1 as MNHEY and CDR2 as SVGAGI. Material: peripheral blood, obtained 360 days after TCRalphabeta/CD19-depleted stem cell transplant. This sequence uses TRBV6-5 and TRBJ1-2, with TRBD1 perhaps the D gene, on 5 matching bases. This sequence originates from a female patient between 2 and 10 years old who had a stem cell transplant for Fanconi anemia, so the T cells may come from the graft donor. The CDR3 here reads CASSLTGQLDGYTF. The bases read TGTGCCAGCAGTTTAACAGGACAATTAGATGGCTACACCTTC.